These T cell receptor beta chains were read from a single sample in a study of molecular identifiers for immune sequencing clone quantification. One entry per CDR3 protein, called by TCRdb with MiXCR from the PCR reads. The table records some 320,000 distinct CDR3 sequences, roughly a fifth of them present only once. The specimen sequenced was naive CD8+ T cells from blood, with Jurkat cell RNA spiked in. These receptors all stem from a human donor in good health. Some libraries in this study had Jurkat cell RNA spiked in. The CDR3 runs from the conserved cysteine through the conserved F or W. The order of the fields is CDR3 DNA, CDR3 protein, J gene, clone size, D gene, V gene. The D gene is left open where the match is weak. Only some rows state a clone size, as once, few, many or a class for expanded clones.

DNA: TGTGCCAGCAGTTTAGGGCAGCTCATGAGCACTGAAGCTTTCTTT; CDR3: CASSLGQLMSTEAFF; J: TRBJ1-1; size: .; D: .; V: TRBV27
DNA: TGTGCCAGCAGCTTAGCTCGGGCCAATGAGCAGTTCTTC; CDR3: CASSLARANEQFF; J: TRBJ2-1; size: few; D: .; V: TRBV7-3
DNA: TGTGCCAGCAGATACAGGGGGCAGGGGAACACCGGGGAGCTGTTTTTT; CDR3: CASRYRGQGNTGELFF; J: TRBJ2-2; size: .; D: TRBD1; V: TRBV27
DNA: TGTGCCAGCAGCTTAGATCGCCCGAGCACAGATACGCAGTATTTT; CDR3: CASSLDRPSTDTQYF; J: TRBJ2-3; size: .; D: .; V: TRBV11-2
DNA: TGTGCCAGCAGCTTAACTGACAGCAGCTACGAGCAGTACTTC; CDR3: CASSLTDSSYEQYF; J: TRBJ2-7; size: many; D: .; V: TRBV7-3
DNA: TGTGCCAGCAGCTTAGATAAGGGTTACACAGATACGCAGTATTTT; CDR3: CASSLDKGYTDTQYF; J: TRBJ2-3; size: few; D: .; V: TRBV11-2
DNA: TGTGCCAGTAGCCTCGGGACAGGAAGCTCCTACGAGCAGTACTTC; CDR3: CASSLGTGSSYEQYF; J: TRBJ2-7; size: many; D: TRBD1; V: TRBV19
DNA: TGTGCCAGCAGACCAGCCCTCTCCGGGGGGGCCGATGAGCAGTTCTTC; CDR3: CASRPALSGGADEQFF; J: TRBJ2-1; size: many; D: TRBD2; V: TRBV14
DNA: TGTGCCAGCAGCCTCGGGGTGGTGGCTGGGGTCAACGAGCAGTACTTC; CDR3: CASSLGVVAGVNEQYF; J: TRBJ2-7; size: few; D: .; V: TRBV7-8
DNA: TGCGCCAGCAGCCAAGCTGGGCTCACAGATACGCAGTATTTT; CDR3: CASSQAGLTDTQYF; J: TRBJ2-3; size: many; D: .; V: TRBV4-1
DNA: TGCGCCAGCAGCCACCAAGTCGGGTTATCCTACGAGCAGTACTTC; CDR3: CASSHQVGLSYEQYF; J: TRBJ2-7; size: many; D: .; V: TRBV4-1
DNA: TGTGCCAGCAGTAAGAGGACAGTTCAATACGCTGGGGCCAACGTCCTGACTTTC; CDR3: CASSKRTVQYAGANVLTF; J: TRBJ2-6; size: many; D: .; V: TRBV28
DNA: TGCGCCAGCAGCTTGGGCAACAGGGGATTTACTGAAGCTTTCTTT; CDR3: CASSLGNRGFTEAFF; J: TRBJ1-1; size: many; D: TRBD1; V: TRBV5-1
DNA: TGTGCCAGCAGTTCCCCCCCCTTTGATGAGCAGTTCTTC; CDR3: CASSSPPFDEQFF; J: TRBJ2-1; size: .; D: .; V: TRBV28
DNA: TGTGCCAGTAGTCGGGACACCGGTTTCGATTCCTATAATTCACCCCTCCACTTT; CDR3: CASSRDTGFDSYNSPLHF; J: TRBJ1-6; size: .; D: .; V: TRBV19
DNA: TGTGCTAGTGGTTTGGTAGTGTATGAGCAGTTCTTC; CDR3: CASGLVVYEQFF; J: TRBJ2-1; size: many; D: .; V: TRBV12-5
DNA: TGCGCCAGCAGCCCGAGACAGGGGGCGGAAGCTTTCTTT; CDR3: CASSPRQGAEAFF; J: TRBJ1-1; size: many; D: TRBD1; V: TRBV4-1
DNA: TGCAGCGTTGCTGGGCTGCGTAGCACAGATACGCAGTATTTT; CDR3: CSVAGLRSTDTQYF; J: TRBJ2-3; size: many; D: .; V: TRBV29-1
DNA: TGTGCCAGCAGTTACGGGTACAACTACGAGCAGTACTTC; CDR3: CASSYGYNYEQYF; J: TRBJ2-7; size: .; D: .; V: TRBV27
DNA: TGCAGCGTTGAAGGAGAGGGACAGTCCCAAGAGACCCAGTACTTC; CDR3: CSVEGEGQSQETQYF; J: TRBJ2-5; size: many; D: TRBD1; V: TRBV29-1
DNA: TGTGCCAGCAGCCCTCACACGGAAGCAGATACGCAGTATTTT; CDR3: CASSPHTEADTQYF; J: TRBJ2-3; size: few; D: .; V: TRBV3-1
DNA: TGTGCCAGCAGCTTAATCCGGGTCCGATTTAGCACAGATACGCAGTATTTT; CDR3: CASSLIRVRFSTDTQYF; J: TRBJ2-3; size: many; D: .; V: TRBV7-9
DNA: TGTGCCAGCAGCTTAGCTTTGGCGGGGATGAACACCGGGGAGCTGTTTTTT; CDR3: CASSLALAGMNTGELFF; J: TRBJ2-2; size: many; D: .; V: TRBV7-6
DNA: TGTGCCAGCAGTTACGGGGACAGGGAGTACCAAGAGACCCAGTACTTC; CDR3: CASSYGDREYQETQYF; J: TRBJ2-5; size: .; D: TRBD1; V: TRBV6-2/TRBV6-3
DNA: TGCAGCGTTGATACGATGGGGGAAAGACTGTTTTTT; CDR3: CSVDTMGERLFF; J: TRBJ1-4; size: .; D: .; V: TRBV29-1
DNA: TGTGCCAGCAGCGTAGACGGGACTAACGATGAGCAGTTCTTC; CDR3: CASSVDGTNDEQFF; J: TRBJ2-1; size: many; D: TRBD2; V: TRBV9
DNA: TGCGCCAGCAGCCCGCGACAGGGCCGGTACGAGCAGTACTTC; CDR3: CASSPRQGRYEQYF; J: TRBJ2-7; size: many; D: TRBD1; V: TRBV4-1
DNA: TGTGCCAGCAGCTCTCCACGGGGCGGCCACAATGAGCAGTTCTTC; CDR3: CASSSPRGGHNEQFF; J: TRBJ2-1; size: many; D: .; V: TRBV5-6
DNA: TGTGCCAGCAGCTTAGTAGCGGCCCAAGAGTCTTGGAGCACAGATACGCAGTATTTT; CDR3: CASSLVAAQESWSTDTQYF; J: TRBJ2-3; size: many; D: .; V: TRBV7-2
DNA: TGTGCCAGCAGTATACGACTAGCTGGCGATACGCAGTATTTT; CDR3: CASSIRLAGDTQYF; J: TRBJ2-3; size: .; D: TRBD2; V: TRBV27
DNA: TGTGCCATCCAATCGGAGGGTGGGATTGACGAGCAGTACTTC; CDR3: CAIQSEGGIDEQYF; J: TRBJ2-7; size: few; D: .; V: TRBV10-3
DNA: TGCGCCAGCAGCCAAGACTCTTACGAGCAGTACTTC; CDR3: CASSQDSYEQYF; J: TRBJ2-7; size: many; D: .; V: TRBV5-1